This T cell receptor (beta chain) was captured by sequencing in a study of radiotherapy plus CTLA-4 blockade in lung cancer. The table came from immunoSEQ multiplex PCR; TCRdb's copy has only in-frame clones and leaves some out. Of 75,000 to 100,000 clones detected, 80% to 90% appear once; the ten largest clones hold 4% to 6%. V shed 5 bases, J shed 9 bases, and the junction held 6 bases outside the gene matches. The CDR3 loop spans 14 amino acids. CDR1 is SGDLS and CDR2 is YYNGEE in the germline V gene. The source of this sequence is a human donor with non-small cell lung cancer that progressed on radiotherapy plus ipilimumab. The chain is built from TRBV9 and TRBJ2-1, with 12 bases lining up with TRBD2. Sequenced here: peripheral blood, sampled from a patient treated with radiotherapy plus ipilimumab. CDR3 protein: CASSISGLAGEQFF. Here the CDR3 DNA reads TGTGCCAGCAGTATTTCGGGACTAGCGGGTGAGCAGTTCTTC. Drawing the rest from reference TRBV9 and TRBJ2-1, the complete variable domain is DSGVTQTPKHLITATGQRVTLRCSPRSGDLSVYWYQQSLDQGLQFLIQYYNGEERAKGNILERFSAQQFPDLHSELNLSSLELGDSALYFCASSISGLAGEQFFGPGTRLTVL.